This entry is about one T cell receptor (beta chain). The sample comes from a study of shared clonotypes between healthy human individuals. Measured with immunoSEQ multiplex PCR; TCRdb has only the in-frame clones, and not every one. This sample has roughly 1.4 million clones, with around 98.5% found just once. The CDR3 consists of 16 residues. V was clipped by 5 bases and J by 2 bases; unmatched bases: 5. Per germline, CDR1 SEHNR and CDR2 FQNEAQ (reference sequence). V gene TRBV7-9 combines with J gene TRBJ2-1, with TRBD2 matching 11 bases. The clonotype comes from a man aged 25 to 40 in good health. The sample comprised naive CD4+ T cells sorted from blood. The subset: CD45RA+ positively selected. The CDR3 reads CASSQIAGGPYNEQFF. Written as DNA, the CDR3 is TGTGCCAGCAGCCAAATAGCGGGGGGGCCCTACAATGAGCAGTTCTTC.